What follows describes a single T cell receptor (beta chain). At least ten counts were recorded for this clone. Its antigen target is currently unknown. The CDR3 end is not reached by the read, which stops 3 residues before it; the germline J gene fills it in. This specimen belongs to a study of T cell clonality in common variable immunodeficiency (dated by TCRdb to between 2014 and 2017). Paper-wide results and their limitations: Reportedly, TCRbeta sequences from CVID had fewer deletions and N-nucleotide insertions, and highly modified clones with 13 or more V deletions were absent from CVID. Differences among patients in the CVID cohort limited the correlations between repertoire features and clinical complications. Despite equal DNA input, controls averaged around 87,000 unique sequences per sample versus about 32,000 in CVID samples. According to the authors, figuring out what caused the increased clonality in CVID would require sequencing the repertoires of T cell subpopulations. Increased TCRbeta clonality was found in CVID subjects compared with healthy controls (t-test p = 0.018), with the increase being most characteristic of about a third of subjects. CVID subjects shared fewer TCRbeta clones with each other than healthy controls did (p < 0.0001).

For sequencing, equivalent amounts of genomic DNA were input from CVID and control samples. For every sample, a 60 bp segment covering the rearranged TCRbeta CDR3 region was amplified and then sequenced. The immunoSEQ assay, a bias-corrected multiplex PCR combined with high-throughput sequencing, was used for TCRbeta amplification. Regarding the original processing steps: Every unique nucleotide sequence was considered a clone and was annotated with V, D and J genes, copy number and frequency. Sequences were labeled productive if in frame, and non-productive if out of frame or containing stop codons. As previously described, clonality was calculated on the basis of Shannon's entropy. The predicted amino acid sequences of productive clones were used to derive mean CDR3 Kyte-Doolittle hydropathy. Using the R hclust function, scaled V gene usage was clustered hierarchically with Manhattan distance and complete linkage. Clone sharing by CDR3 amino acid sequence was assessed by resampling 12 repertoires per group over 100 rounds. The repertoires were searched for some 70 published EBV-specific TCRbeta sequences and some 230 published CMV-specific TCRbeta sequences. Two CVID samples that yielded fewer than 10,000 sequences were excluded from the analysis, so 42 CVID repertoires were retained. TCRdb provides this immuneACCESS table in a form limited to in-frame rearrangements. Some clones are lacking; in checked studies, under half of them reflect an unresolved V gene, and why the rest are absent is not known. V, J and clone size were drawn from that table, and D and trimming were deduced from the DNA. The table notes some 39,000 clones here, none of them singletons. The ten largest clones capture 1.3% to 1.5% of the sample.

Most CVID patients and most healthy controls were of Caucasian heritage. Heparinized peripheral whole blood samples of about 5 to 9 ml were collected from each donor. Genomic DNA from adults with common variable immune deficiency (CVID) and from healthy adult controls was used for sequencing of TCRbeta CDR3 repertoires. There were around 22 healthy adult volunteers in the control group (roughly twelve female and ten or so male), ranging in age from roughly 20 to 66 years, with a mean age of roughly 35. Diluted blood was density-centrifuged over Hypaque 1077 or Ficoll-Paque to isolate peripheral blood mononuclear cells. Unsorted mononuclear cells served as the source of genomic DNA, which was extracted either by Qiagen column purification or by a centrifugation-based method. V is clipped by 4 bases and J by 5 bases, and the sequence between their germline boundaries is 15 bases long. The germline V gene specifies SQVTM as CDR1 and ANQGSEA as CDR2. Spanning cysteine to phenylalanine, the CDR3 consists of 14 amino acids. The DNA shown is the part of the CDR3 that was read: 33 bases, in frame from base 1.

Input material: peripheral blood mononuclear cells. In this chain, TRBV29-1 is recombined with TRBJ2-1; perhaps TRBD2 is the D gene, with 7 bases matching. This sequence originates from a person between 18 and 70 years old in good health. This receptor carries the CDR3 CSVVGGGGHNEQFF. The covered CDR3 bases are TGCAGCGTTGTAGGTGGGGGGGGCCACAATGAG.